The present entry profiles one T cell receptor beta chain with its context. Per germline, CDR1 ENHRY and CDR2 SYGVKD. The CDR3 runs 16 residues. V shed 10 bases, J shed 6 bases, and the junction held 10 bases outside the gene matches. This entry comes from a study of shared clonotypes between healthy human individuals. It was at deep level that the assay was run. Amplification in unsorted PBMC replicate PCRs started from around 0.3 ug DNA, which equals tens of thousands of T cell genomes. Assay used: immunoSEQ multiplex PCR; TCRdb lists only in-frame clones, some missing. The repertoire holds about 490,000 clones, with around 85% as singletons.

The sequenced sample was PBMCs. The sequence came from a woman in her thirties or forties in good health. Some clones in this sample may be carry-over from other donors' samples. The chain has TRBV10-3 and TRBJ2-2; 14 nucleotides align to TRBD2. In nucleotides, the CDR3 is TGTGCCACCCTGGGACTAGCGGGAGAGGGTGCCGGGGAGCTGTTTTTT. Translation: CATLGLAGEGAGELFF.